This T cell receptor (beta chain) was sequenced for a study of CD8+ T cells in alopecia areata. Following RNA extraction, reverse transcription yielded cDNA that acted as the sequencing template. Here immunoSEQ multiplex PCR was the method, and the copy in TCRdb shows in-frame clones only, minus some. The data show roughly 180,000 clones, less than 70% seen once. Indicated treatment: oral pan-JAK inhibitor, 5-10 mg twice daily. The investigators collected lesional scalp punch biopsies and peripheral blood from alopecia areata patients. The germline V gene has CDR1 SNHLY and CDR2 FYNNEI. V was shortened by 1 base and J by 5 bases, with 15 bases between the two germline ends. This CDR3 region has 15 residues.

This clonotype was obtained from a human donor with alopecia areata. The chain joins TRBV2 to TRBJ2-7, with D possibly TRBD1 on 6 matching bases. The sequencing used CD8+ T cells sorted from blood, collected at week 24, from a patient treated with tofacitinib. CDR3 in DNA: TGTGCCAGCAGTGAAGAGTTGCAGGGGTTCGACGAGCAGTACTTC. This encodes CASSEELQGFDEQYF.